The 12 T cell receptor beta chains reported below all come from one sample, sequenced in a study of T cells in lung cancer brain metastases. Generated by immunoSEQ multiplex PCR, the TCRdb table keeps only in-frame clones and is missing some. The table has almost 2,500 clones, 75% to 95% seen once. Sequencing was performed on tumor tissue from a brain metastasis. These receptors originate from a man in his sixties or seventies with non-small cell lung cancer that had spread to the brain.

The chain joins TRBV7-7 to TRBJ2-1; 8 nucleotides agree with TRBD2. Germline V gene data show CDR1 as SSHAT and CDR2 as FNYEAQ (reference sequence). CDR3 length equals 15 residues. V dropped 1 base and J dropped 5; count of bases not matched to a gene: 4. The CDR3 is CASSLGLAGDNEQFF. Written as DNA, the CDR3 is TGTGCCAGCAGCTTAGGGCTAGCGGGTGACAATGAGCAGTTCTTC.

V usage is TRBV19 and J usage is TRBJ2-5, with TRBD1 as a possible D gene (5 bases). The ends were cut back, 9 bases at V and 2 bases at J, with 13 bases in the middle. Germline values: CDR1 LNHDA, CDR2 SQIVND (reference sequence). The CDR3 totals 13 residues. Here the CDR3 reads CASRRQPQETQYF. The CDR3 nucleotides are TGTGCCAGCCGCAGACAGCCTCAAGAGACCCAGTACTTC.

V gene TRBV29-1 combines with J gene TRBJ1-1; 9 bases align to TRBD1. Germline assignment: CDR1 SQVTM and CDR2 ANQGSEA. With 6 bases clipped from V and 0 bases from J, the junction kept 5 bases outside the gene matches. The CDR3 totals 14 residues. CDR3 sequence (DNA): TGCAGCGTGACTGGGGACAGGGTGAACACTGAAGCTTTCTTT. This translates into CSVTGDRVNTEAFF.

The chain links TRBV6-5 to TRBJ2-2; weak D call: TRBD2 (5 bases). Germline V gives CDR1 MNHEY, CDR2 SVGAGI. The germline V and J ends were trimmed by 1 base and 7 bases, with 13 bases remaining between them. The CDR3 length is 15 residues. The CDR3 protein is CASSYYPGRNGELFF. CDR3 DNA: TGTGCCAGCAGTTACTACCCGGGAAGGAACGGGGAGCTGTTTTTT.

Only one count was recorded for this clone. V usage is TRBV7-8 and J usage is TRBJ2-7, with a possible D match to TRBD2 (6 bases). The CDR3 consists of 11 residues. Trimming cost V 3 bases and J 7 bases, with 7 bases left between them. Germline values: CDR1 SGHVS, CDR2 FQNEAQ. The CDR3 DNA reads TGTGCCAGCAGCTTCGCGGGGGAGCAGTACTTC. This sequence encodes CASSFAGEQYF.

CDR3: CASSPPLRGSSYNEQFF. The CDR3 DNA reads as TGTGCCAGCTCACCACCGCTGCGGGGGAGCTCCTACAATGAGCAGTTCTTC. The chain uses TRBV18 and TRBJ2-1; TRBD2 matches at 7 bases. Germline V CDR1 and CDR2: KGHSH, LQKENI. CDR3 length: 17 amino acids. Germline trimming cut 0 bases from V and 0 bases from J; bases unmatched to any gene: 5. Full variable domain (missing parts from reference TRBV18 and TRBJ2-1): NAGVMQNPRHLVRRRGQEARLRCSPMKGHSHVYWYRQLPEEGLKFMVYLQKENIIDESGMPKERFSAEFPKEGPSILRIQQVVRGDSAAYFCASSPPLRGSSYNEQFFGPGTRLTVL.

CDR3 DNA sequence: TGTGCCAGCAGCACAGGACAGTATAGTGAGCCCCAGCATTTT. This codes for CASSTGQYSEPQHF. The chain joins TRBV9 to TRBJ1-5, with a tentative D call TRBD1 (6 bases). Germline CDR1 SGDLS, CDR2 YYNGEE. Trimming removed 4 bases from V and 8 bases from J, with 16 bases in between. This CDR3 is 14 amino acids long.

The sample holds one count of this clone. The V call is TRBV5-1, the J call TRBJ2-7; 7 bases match TRBD1. From germline, CDR1 is SGHRS and CDR2 YFSETQ. This CDR3 contains 15 residues. V shed 0 bases and J 1 base; nucleotides not matched to a gene: 4. The CDR3 spells CASSLDRGYSYEQYF. The CDR3 DNA reads as TGCGCCAGCAGCTTGGACAGGGGATATTCCTACGAGCAGTACTTC.

The chain employs TRBV19 and TRBJ2-7, with D tentatively TRBD1 (6 bases). CDR1 is LNHDA, CDR2 SQIVND, per germline (reference sequence). The CDR3 spans 15 residues. The V end lost 6 bases, the J end lost 1 base, and 16 bases lay between the germline ends. This CDR3 reads CASRPGVGASYEQYF. The CDR3 DNA reads TGTGCCAGTAGGCCCGGCGTGGGGGCTTCCTACGAGCAGTACTTC.

The chain employs TRBV7-2 and TRBJ1-2; D might be TRBD1 (5 bases). V lost 3 bases, J lost 8 bases, and 10 bases lay in between. Germline V gene data show CDR1 as SGHTA and CDR2 as FQGNSA. This CDR3 spans 12 amino acids. CDR3 sequence reads: CASSFEGEGYTF. CDR3 bases: TGTGCCAGCAGCTTCGAAGGGGAAGGCTACACCTTC.

The genes are TRBV9 and TRBJ2-1, with a possible D match to TRBD2 (7 bases). Per the germline V gene, CDR1 is SGDLS and CDR2 is YYNGEE. This CDR3 is 17 amino acids long. Trimming shortened V by 0 bases and J by 5 bases, and 18 bases separated the two germline ends. The CDR3 is CASSVATGLAANNEQFF. In DNA, the CDR3 is TGTGCCAGCAGCGTAGCTACAGGGCTAGCGGCCAACAATGAGCAGTTCTTC.

V is TRBV27 and J is TRBJ1-1, with a weak D call TRBD1 (5 bases). Germline V lookup: CDR1 MNHEY, CDR2 SMNVEV (reference sequence). Trimming removed 0 bases from V and 4 bases from J, with 9 bases in between. The CDR3 totals 14 residues. This chain's CDR3 is CASSLSWGGTEAFF. The CDR3 DNA sequence: TGTGCCAGCAGTTTATCGTGGGGGGGCACTGAAGCTTTCTTT.